Following are 30 T cell receptor beta chains from one sample sequenced in a study of T cell responses to AZD1222 COVID-19 vaccine. Sequenced by immunoSEQ multiplex PCR; TCRdb stores in-frame clones only, minus some. The table has 100,000 to 150,000 clones, around nine tenths seen once; the top ten hold roughly 6%. The specimen comprised peripheral blood, sampled on day 0 of AZD1222 vaccination. The receptors stem from an adult in good health.

The CDR3: CASNAPNSPLHF. The CDR3 DNA follows: TGTGCCAGCAATGCGCCTAATTCACCCCTCCACTTT. The V call is TRBV2, the J call TRBJ1-6, with D hard to call. The CDR3 length is 12 residues. V was trimmed by 7 bases and J by 6 bases, leaving 7 bases between them. The germline V gene has CDR1 SNHLY and CDR2 FYNNEI.

The V gene is TRBV5-1, the J gene TRBJ1-2; TRBD1 is a possible D gene (5 bases). Germline values: CDR1 SGHRS, CDR2 YFSETQ. The CDR3 loop spans 15 amino acids. Trimming stripped 3 bases from V and 6 bases from J, with 18 bases between. The CDR3 is CASSYGAPGAHGYTF. DNA for the CDR3: TGCGCCAGCAGCTACGGGGCCCCGGGCGCTCATGGCTACACCTTC.

The V and J genes are TRBV7-9 and TRBJ1-3; 7 nucleotides agree with TRBD1. This CDR3 contains 18 residues. V trimming: 8 bases; J trimming: 1 base; junction bases outside the gene matches: 17. The germline V gene has CDR1 SEHNR and CDR2 FQNEAQ (reference sequence). The CDR3 spells CASQPRDSSEVSGNTIYF. The CDR3 coding sequence is TGTGCCAGCCAACCCCGGGACAGTTCGGAAGTATCTGGAAACACCATATATTTT.

This clone came up once. CDR3 bases: TGTGCCACTCTCGCACTAGCGGGGGGGCACTACGAGCAGTACTTC. It encodes CATLALAGGHYEQYF. The J gene is TRBJ2-7, the V gene TRBV10-3, with 13 bases that match TRBD2. The germline V gene encodes CDR1 ENHRY and CDR2 SYGVKD. Trimming cost V 10 bases and J 3 bases; bases outside gene matches: 9. The CDR3 length is 15 residues.

This clone has a handful of counts. The CDR3 protein is CASSLGDGYGYTF. The CDR3 coding sequence is TGTGCCAGCAGCTTGGGGGACGGCTATGGCTACACCTTC. The rearrangement links TRBV5-5 to TRBJ1-2; D possibly corresponds to TRBD1 (5 bases). Germline assignment: CDR1 SGHKS and CDR2 YYEKEE (reference sequence). There are 13 residues in the CDR3. Between the trimmed V and J ends, which lost 0 bases and 4 bases, there was a span of 7 bases.

V usage is TRBV11-2 and J usage is TRBJ2-5; D unclear. CDR3 length: 14 residues. The germline V gene encodes CDR1 SGHAT and CDR2 FQNNGV. V was shortened by 5 bases and J by 2 bases, with 12 bases between the two germline ends. The CDR3 coding sequence is TGTGCCAGCAGCCCATACGAGTTGCAAGAGACCCAGTACTTC. Protein product: CASSPYELQETQYF.

The rearrangement joins TRBV3-1 (or the pseudogene TRBV3-2) to TRBJ2-3, with 8 nucleotides matching TRBD2. There are 16 residues in the CDR3. Germline V gene lookup returns CDR1 LGHDT and CDR2 YNNKEL (reference sequence). The junction had 9 bases not matched to a gene; V was cut back by 4 bases and J by 3 bases. The CDR3 DNA is TGTGCCAGCAGCCCCCAGGGACTAGGTGGGACAGATACGCAGTATTTT. It yields the protein CASSPQGLGGTDTQYF.

The chain combines TRBV3-1 (or the pseudogene TRBV3-2) with TRBJ1-5; D might be TRBD1 (6 bases). Germline V gene data show CDR1 as LGHDT and CDR2 as YNNKEL (reference sequence). With 5 bases removed from V and 3 bases from J, the gap between germline ends came to 8 bases. The CDR3 spans 13 residues. The CDR3 region has the DNA TGTGCCAGCAGCGGACAGAACAATCAGCCCCAGCATTTT. Protein: CASSGQNNQPQHF.

This clone was picked up a small number of times. This chain links TRBV29-1 with TRBJ1-2; 7 nucleotides align to TRBD1. Germline-derived CDR1 and CDR2 are SQVTM and ANQGSEA. V trimming: 3 bases; J trimming: 4 bases; junction bases outside the gene matches: 17. This CDR3 is built from 17 residues. The CDR3, as DNA: TGCAGCGTTGACGAGGAAGGGGGCCCTTCCCCCCTCTATGGCTACACCTTC. This codes for CSVDEEGGPSPLYGYTF.

V gene TRBV9 combines with J gene TRBJ1-1, with 8 bases lining up with TRBD1. The CDR3 is 12 amino acids. CDR1 SGDLS and CDR2 YYNGEE come from the germline V gene. The V and J ends lost 3 bases and 11 bases, in that order; junction bases with no gene match: 6. The CDR3: CASSAETGAAFF. The CDR3 region has the DNA TGTGCCAGCAGCGCCGAGACAGGGGCGGCTTTCTTT.

This clone showed up just a few times. The CDR3 reads CASSQDPGVGNYGYTF. In nucleotides, the CDR3 is TGTGCCAGCAGCCAAGATCCGGGGGTTGGAAACTATGGCTACACCTTC. The chain is built from TRBV3-1 (or the pseudogene TRBV3-2) and TRBJ1-2; tentative D call: TRBD1 (5 bases). Trimming stripped 0 bases from V and 2 bases from J, with 13 bases between. Germline V CDR1 and CDR2: LGHDT, YNNKEL (reference sequence). This CDR3 spans 16 amino acids.

The V and J genes are TRBV4-3 and TRBJ2-7; TRBD1 agrees at 7 bases. Losses at the gene ends were 4 bases for V and 7 bases for J; bases not matched to a gene: 7. The CDR3 is made up of 13 amino acids. CDR1 LGHNA and CDR2 YSLEER come from the germline V gene. CDR3 bases: TGCGCCAGCAGCCGTGGACAGGTGGGAGAGCAGTACTTC. This translates into CASSRGQVGEQYF.

This chain connects TRBV7-2 to TRBJ1-2; no definite D call. CDR3 size: 12 residues. CDR1 and CDR2 from the germline V gene are SGHTA and FQGNSA. Trimming stripped 8 bases from V and 5 bases from J, with 12 bases between. CDR3 coding DNA: TGTGCCAGCTCCCCTGGGGTATATGGCTACACCTTC. Its protein product is CASSPGVYGYTF.

This clone was observed a handful of times. V is TRBV2 and J is TRBJ1-2; 9 nucleotides align to TRBD1. Germline assignment: CDR1 SNHLY and CDR2 FYNNEI. Trimming removed 6 bases from V and 4 bases from J; junction bases left unmatched: 12. The CDR3 is made up of 16 amino acids. The DNA for the CDR3 is TGTGCCAGCAGGCCGGGACAGGGTCGCGGGGCCTATGGCTACACCTTC. Its protein product is CASRPGQGRGAYGYTF.

The chain recombines TRBV4-1 with TRBJ2-5; D perhaps matches TRBD1 (6 bases). The CDR3 runs to 15 residues. CDR1 MGHRA and CDR2 YSYEKL come from the germline V gene. Between the trimmed V and J ends, which lost 0 bases and 7 bases, there was a span of 15 bases. This chain's CDR3 is CASSQDDADSMTQYF. For the CDR3, the DNA is TGCGCCAGCAGCCAAGACGACGCGGACAGCATGACCCAGTACTTC.

The chain couples TRBV19 to TRBJ2-7, with D possibly TRBD1 on 6 matching bases. The CDR3 is 15 residues long. The germline V gene has CDR1 LNHDA and CDR2 SQIVND (reference sequence). Trimming shortened V by 1 base and J by 0 bases, and 10 bases separated the two germline ends. The CDR3 sequence is CASSIVSDSSYEQYF. The CDR3, as DNA: TGTGCCAGTAGTATAGTTTCGGACAGCTCCTACGAGCAGTACTTC. Full variable domain (outside the CDR3, taken from reference TRBV19 and TRBJ2-7): DGGITQSPKYLFRKEGQNVTLSCEQNLNHDAMYWYRQDPGQGLRLIYYSQIVNDFQKGDIAEGYSVSREKKESFPLTVTSAQKNPTAFYLCASSIVSDSSYEQYFGPGTRLTVT.

V usage is TRBV5-1 and J usage is TRBJ1-1; 10 nucleotides align to TRBD1. V was pared by 4 bases and J by 0 bases, with 6 bases of the junction left unmatched. Germline V gene lookup returns CDR1 SGHRS and CDR2 YFSETQ. The length of the CDR3 is 16 residues. The CDR3 loop reads CASSLTGGKMNTEAFF. For the CDR3, the DNA is TGCGCCAGCAGCCTGACAGGGGGCAAGATGAACACTGAAGCTTTCTTT.

This clone is medium-sized. V and J are TRBV5-5 and TRBJ2-7; D may be TRBD2 (5 bases). Trimming took 4 bases from V and 3 from J, leaving 14 bases between them. Germline CDR1 and CDR2: SGHKS and YYEKEE (reference sequence). This CDR3 comprises 14 residues. In nucleotides, the CDR3 is TGTGCCAGCAGCCCGGGGAATTCTGTCTACGAGCAGTACTTC. The encoded protein is CASSPGNSVYEQYF.

V usage is TRBV7-3 and J usage is TRBJ1-1; unclear D gene. With 3 bases removed from V and 4 bases from J, the gap between germline ends came to 9 bases. The CDR3 consists of 13 residues. Germline lookup yields CDR1 SGHTA and CDR2 FQGTGA. CDR3 in DNA: TGTGCCAGCAGCTTCTCTGTTCGCACTGAAGCTTTCTTT. Its protein product is CASSFSVRTEAFF.

This clone was recorded once. The chain couples TRBV2 to TRBJ1-1; no clear D gene. The CDR3 spans 11 residues. Between the trimmed V and J ends, which lost 4 bases and 8 bases, there was a span of 8 bases. From germline, CDR1 is SNHLY and CDR2 FYNNEI. CDR3 in amino acids: CASSVGFEAFF. The CDR3 region has the DNA TGTGCCAGCAGTGTGGGCTTCGAAGCTTTCTTT.

V and J are TRBV12-3 or TRBV12-4 and TRBJ1-1; the D gene is possibly TRBD1 (6 bases). The CDR3 is 13 residues long. Trimming shortened V by 3 bases and J by 7 bases, and 12 bases separated the two germline ends. Here the CDR3 reads CASSLGAFGEAFF. The CDR3 DNA reads TGTGCCAGCAGTTTGGGGGCATTCGGTGAAGCTTTCTTT.

V and J are TRBV4-3 and TRBJ1-2, with TRBD1 matching over 8 bases. The V and J ends lost 1 base and 1 base, in that order; junction bases with no gene match: 2. The CDR3 has 15 amino acids. CDR1 and CDR2 from the germline V gene are LGHNA and YSLEER. CDR3 residues: CASSQGTGRNYGYTF. The CDR3 nucleotides read TGCGCCAGCAGCCAAGGGACAGGGCGTAACTATGGCTACACCTTC.

The chain couples TRBV7-8 to TRBJ2-2; D not certain. CDR1 is SGHVS and CDR2 is FQNEAQ in the germline V gene. Trimming cost V 5 bases and J 4 bases, with 14 bases left between them. CDR3 length: 15 amino acids. CDR3 in amino acids: CASSPTWLSTGELFF. The CDR3 coding sequence is TGTGCCAGCAGCCCTACGTGGCTTTCCACCGGGGAGCTGTTTTTT.

The gene calls are TRBV30 and TRBJ2-7; a possible D gene is TRBD1 (6 bases). V lost 4 bases, J lost 2 bases, and 12 bases lay in between. CDR3 size: 13 residues. In germline, CDR1 is GTSNPN, CDR2 SVGIG (reference sequence). CDR3 sequence (DNA): TGTGCCTGGAAGGGGGACCGGCCCTACGAGCAGTACTTC. Its protein is CAWKGDRPYEQYF.

The gene calls are TRBV18 and TRBJ1-1; D uncertain. The V gene lost 6 bases and the J gene lost 0 bases, with 5 bases spanning the gap. Per germline, CDR1 KGHSH and CDR2 LQKENI. CDR3 length equals 12 residues. The CDR3 loop is CASSSMNTEAFF. In DNA, the CDR3 is TGTGCCAGCTCCAGTATGAACACTGAAGCTTTCTTT.

This clone has only one observation. The CDR3 bases are TGTGCCAGCAGCTTGGGTGGGGACGCTTTCTTT. Amino acids: CASSLGGDAFF. V gene TRBV5-6 combines with J gene TRBJ1-1; D possibly corresponds to TRBD1 (5 bases). The CDR3 runs 11 residues. Trimming pared 0 bases from V and 11 bases from J, leaving 8 bases between. Germline CDR1 is SGHDT and CDR2 is YYEEEE.

The chain uses TRBV3-1 (or the pseudogene TRBV3-2) and TRBJ1-1; D perhaps matches TRBD1 (5 bases). The CDR3 length is 12 residues. CDR1 LGHDT and CDR2 YNNKEL come from the germline V gene (reference sequence). Trimming stripped 3 bases from V and 7 bases from J, with 9 bases between. The CDR3 sequence: CASSQGGLEAFF. DNA of the CDR3: TGTGCCAGCAGCCAGGGGGGACTTGAAGCTTTCTTT.

CDR3 nucleotide sequence: TGTGCCAGCTCACCACCAAGGGGGCAGGGGGCTGTATACGAGCAGTACTTC. This sequence encodes CASSPPRGQGAVYEQYF. The chain employs TRBV18 and TRBJ2-7; 8 nucleotides align to TRBD1. CDR3 length: 17 amino acids. Germline V CDR1 and CDR2: KGHSH, LQKENI. After removal of 0 bases from V and 4 bases from J, the junction contained 11 bases not matched to a gene.

A word on this clone: The identical CDR3 is also encoded by other nucleotide sequences in the sample. The J gene is TRBJ1-3, the V gene TRBV30; D not resolved. The CDR3 spans 12 residues. Germline CDR1 reads GTSNPN; CDR2 reads SVGIG (reference sequence). V was pared by 3 bases and J by 7 bases, with 10 bases between. The CDR3 spells CAWSPGGNTIYF. CDR3 DNA sequence: TGTGCCTGGAGCCCTGGAGGTAACACCATATATTTT.

This chain joins TRBV2 and TRBJ1-5; 9 bases line up with TRBD1. This CDR3 has 13 residues. The junction had 8 bases not matched to a gene; V was cut back by 10 bases and J by 7 bases. Germline assignment: CDR1 SNHLY and CDR2 FYNNEI. The CDR3 is CATQQGAGQPQHF. The CDR3 DNA reads as TGTGCCACCCAACAGGGGGCAGGACAGCCCCAGCATTTT.